One sample yielded the 18 T cell receptor beta chains listed below, sequenced in a study of blood T cell repertoires in COVID-19 (dated by TCRdb to 2020 to 2021). Preparation of the library involved the immunoSEQ multiplex PCR assay. TCRdb's version of the immuneACCESS table is confined to in-frame rearrangements and falls short of the full clone set. An unresolved V gene accounts for under half of the shortfall where checked; the remainder is of unknown origin. This sample lists fewer than 250,000 clones; about four fifths were detected once. The ten biggest clones cover less than 3% of the sample. The sample comprised peripheral blood. These receptors were collected from a man aged 50-60 years with active or convalescent COVID-19.

The chain recombines TRBV5-1 with TRBJ2-7; 9 nucleotides match TRBD1. Per the germline V gene, CDR1 is SGHRS and CDR2 is YFSETQ. The CDR3 totals 17 residues. J gave up 0 bases and V 3 bases, and 10 bases lay outside the gene matches. DNA of the CDR3: TGCGCCAGCAGCTCTGGATTTGGGACAGGGAGCTCCTACGAGCAGTACTTC. The encoded protein is CASSSGFGTGSSYEQYF.

The rearrangement uses TRBV19 and TRBJ1-5, with a tentative D call TRBD1 (5 bases). Germline V gene data show CDR1 as LNHDA and CDR2 as SQIVND (reference sequence). The CDR3 covers 16 residues. V was shortened by 5 bases and J by 0 bases, with 14 bases between the two germline ends. CDR3 nucleotide sequence: TGTGCCAGTAGTCAGCGTTGGGGGGATAGCAATCAGCCCCAGCATTTT. Its protein product is CASSQRWGDSNQPQHF. The full variable domain, in which reference TRBV19 and TRBJ1-5 provide the parts outside the CDR3, is DGGITQSPKYLFRKEGQNVTLSCEQNLNHDAMYWYRQDPGQGLRLIYYSQIVNDFQKGDIAEGYSVSREKKESFPLTVTSAQKNPTAFYLCASSQRWGDSNQPQHFGDGTRLSIL.

This rearrangement joins TRBV6-5 to TRBJ1-1; perhaps TRBD1 as D (6 bases). The CDR3 is 15 residues long. Trimming left V 0 bases short and J 0 bases short, with 8 bases between. CDR1 and CDR2 from the germline V gene are MNHEY and SVGAGI. The CDR3 protein is CASSYSSGVNTEAFF. The CDR3 DNA reads as TGTGCCAGCAGTTACTCCTCAGGGGTGAACACTGAAGCTTTCTTT.

This chain links TRBV11-1 with TRBJ2-3, with a tentative D call TRBD2 (6 bases). Germline assignment: CDR1 SGHAT and CDR2 FQDESV (reference sequence). CDR3 size: 15 residues. V was pared by 3 bases and J by 1 base, with 11 bases between. The CDR3 region is CASSLGGARTDTQYF. Here the CDR3 DNA reads TGTGCCAGCAGCTTGGGGGGAGCGCGCACAGATACGCAGTATTTT.

The chain recombines TRBV30 with TRBJ2-7, with 7 nucleotides matching TRBD1. Germline V gives CDR1 GTSNPN, CDR2 SVGIG (reference sequence). The CDR3 is 18 residues long. The junction had 15 bases not matched to a gene; V was cut back by 1 base and J by 0 bases. This CDR3 is CAWSARTWDSRGSYEQYF. Written as DNA, the CDR3 is TGTGCCTGGAGTGCCAGAACATGGGACAGCCGAGGCTCCTACGAGCAGTACTTC.

This clone was detected a few times. The CDR3 loop reads CSVSEDGYTF. In DNA, the CDR3 is TGCAGCGTTTCGGAGGATGGCTACACCTTC. The gene calls are TRBV29-1 and TRBJ1-2; no reliable D call. Germline CDR1 reads SQVTM; CDR2 reads ANQGSEA. V was cut by 5 bases and J by 6 bases, with 7 bases left in between. The CDR3 totals 10 residues.

This clone was seen a handful of times. The CDR3 DNA follows: TGTGCCAGCAGCTTGATAAGGGGCCATGGCTACACCTTC. Translated: CASSLIRGHGYTF. This chain joins TRBV5-4 and TRBJ1-2, with D perhaps matching TRBD1 (5 bases). V was cut by 1 base and J by 6 bases, with 10 bases left in between. The length of the CDR3 is 13 residues. Per the germline V gene, CDR1 is SGHNT and CDR2 is YYREEE (reference sequence).

The chain joins TRBV19 to TRBJ1-5; the D gene is possibly TRBD1 (5 bases). With 3 bases removed from V and 1 base from J, the gap between germline ends came to 13 bases. This CDR3 has 16 residues. CDR1 is LNHDA and CDR2 is SQIVND in the germline V gene (reference sequence). CDR3 residues: CASSIWPEGSNQPQHF. The CDR3 DNA sequence: TGTGCCAGTAGTATTTGGCCGGAGGGGAGCAATCAGCCCCAGCATTTT.

V gene TRBV9 combines with J gene TRBJ2-3; 9 bases are a match to TRBD1. Germline values: CDR1 SGDLS, CDR2 YYNGEE. This CDR3 comprises 16 residues. V shed 0 bases, J shed 6 bases, and the junction held 8 bases outside the gene matches. CDR3 loop: CASSVGTGVISDTQYF. For the CDR3, the DNA is TGTGCCAGCAGCGTAGGGACAGGGGTAATTTCGGATACGCAGTATTTT. The whole variable domain, filled in from reference TRBV9 and TRBJ2-3, reads DSGVTQTPKHLITATGQRVTLRCSPRSGDLSVYWYQQSLDQGLQFLIQYYNGEERAKGNILERFSAQQFPDLHSELNLSSLELGDSALYFCASSVGTGVISDTQYFGPGTRLTVL.

The V gene is TRBV6-5, the J gene TRBJ2-7; 7 nucleotides align to TRBD1. The CDR3 has 15 residues. The germline V gene has CDR1 MNHEY and CDR2 SVGAGI. Germline trimming cut 5 bases from V and 3 bases from J; bases unmatched to any gene: 10. For the CDR3, the DNA is TGTGCCAGCAGTCCTTCGACAGGGACGGGCTACGAGCAGTACTTC. Protein product: CASSPSTGTGYEQYF.

The chain links TRBV9 to TRBJ1-1; D call uncertain. Germline V gene lookup returns CDR1 SGDLS and CDR2 YYNGEE. Trimming cost V 7 bases and J 1 base, with 17 bases left between them. The CDR3 loop spans 15 amino acids. CDR3 residues: CASRSGYGRNTEAFF. CDR3 sequence (DNA): TGTGCCAGCCGCTCGGGGTACGGGCGGAACACTGAAGCTTTCTTT.

V and J are TRBV7-9 and TRBJ1-1; 7 bases align to TRBD1. The CDR3 spans 14 residues. The J segment lost 3 bases and the V segment lost 3 bases, leaving 4 bases of the junction unmatched. Germline V CDR1 and CDR2: SEHNR, FQNEAQ (reference sequence). In DNA form, the CDR3 reads TGTGCCAGCAGCTTGACAGGGATGTACACTGAAGCTTTCTTT. It specifies CASSLTGMYTEAFF.

At least ten counts were recorded for this clone. The chain combines TRBV9 with TRBJ2-5; TRBD2 aligns across 9 bases. This CDR3 spans 17 amino acids. V gave up 0 bases and J gave up 0 bases; unmatched junction bases: 6. Germline assignment: CDR1 SGDLS and CDR2 YYNGEE. This CDR3 is CASSVGLAVNYQETQYF. As DNA, the CDR3 is TGTGCCAGCAGCGTAGGACTAGCGGTAAATTACCAAGAGACCCAGTACTTC.

The chain links TRBV14 to TRBJ2-3; D uncertain. The CDR3 loop spans 14 amino acids. V was cut by 1 base and J by 4 bases, with 9 bases left in between. CDR1 is SGHDN and CDR2 is FVKESK in the germline V gene. The chain's CDR3 is CASSQGTFPDTQYF. CDR3 DNA sequence: TGTGCCAGCAGCCAAGGTACATTCCCAGATACGCAGTATTTT.

The table lists this clone with a few counts. V gene TRBV3-1 (or the pseudogene TRBV3-2) combines with J gene TRBJ1-2, with unresolved D. CDR3 size: 14 residues. The germline gives CDR1 LGHDT, CDR2 YNNKEL (reference sequence). Trimming left V 4 bases short and J 8 bases short, with 17 bases between. The CDR3 loop is CASSRPVAVGGYTF. The CDR3 DNA follows: TGTGCCAGCAGCCGCCCCGTAGCCGTTGGAGGCTACACCTTC.

The chain combines TRBV27 with TRBJ1-2; a weak D match, TRBD1 (5 bases). Germline lookup yields CDR1 MNHEY and CDR2 SMNVEV (reference sequence). Trimming left V 5 bases short and J 0 bases short, with 13 bases between. This CDR3 has 15 amino acids. CDR3 bases: TGTGCCAGCAGTGCGGAAGGGGCAGCTAACTATGGCTACACCTTC. It translates to CASSAEGAANYGYTF.

The sample holds many counts of this clone. The V call is TRBV5-1, the J call TRBJ1-6; no clear D gene. Germline V gene sequence: CDR1 SGHRS, CDR2 YFSETQ. This CDR3 is built from 13 residues. V lost 4 bases, J lost 8 bases, and 10 bases lay in between. The DNA for the CDR3 is TGCGCCAGCAGCCTAACCGGGGATTCACCCCTCCACTTT. Residues: CASSLTGDSPLHF.

The genes are TRBV5-1 and TRBJ2-1; tentatively, D is TRBD1 (6 bases). Trimming removed 5 bases at V and 7 bases at J, with 19 bases between. This CDR3 contains 15 residues. Germline V gives CDR1 SGHRS, CDR2 YFSETQ. As DNA, the CDR3 is TGCGCCAGCAGAGATGTCGGGACACGGACGAATGAGCAGTTCTTC. This codes for CASRDVGTRTNEQFF.